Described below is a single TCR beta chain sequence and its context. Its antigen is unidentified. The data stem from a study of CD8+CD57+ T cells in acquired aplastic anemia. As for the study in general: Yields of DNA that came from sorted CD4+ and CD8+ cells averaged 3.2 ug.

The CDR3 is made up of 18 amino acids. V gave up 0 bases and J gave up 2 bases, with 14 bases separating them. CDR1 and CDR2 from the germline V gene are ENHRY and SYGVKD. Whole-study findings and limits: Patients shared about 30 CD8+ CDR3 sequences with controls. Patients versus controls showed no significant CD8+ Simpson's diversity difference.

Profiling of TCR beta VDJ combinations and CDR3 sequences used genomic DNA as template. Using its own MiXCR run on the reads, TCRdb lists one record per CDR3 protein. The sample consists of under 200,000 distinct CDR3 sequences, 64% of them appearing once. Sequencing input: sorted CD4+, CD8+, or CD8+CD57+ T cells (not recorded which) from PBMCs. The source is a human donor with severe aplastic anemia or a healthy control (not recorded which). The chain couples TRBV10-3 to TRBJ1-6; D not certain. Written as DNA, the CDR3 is TGTGCCATCAGTGAGTCACTCTCTAGGGTGCCCTATAATTCACCCCTCCACTTT. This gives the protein CAISESLSRVPYNSPLHF.